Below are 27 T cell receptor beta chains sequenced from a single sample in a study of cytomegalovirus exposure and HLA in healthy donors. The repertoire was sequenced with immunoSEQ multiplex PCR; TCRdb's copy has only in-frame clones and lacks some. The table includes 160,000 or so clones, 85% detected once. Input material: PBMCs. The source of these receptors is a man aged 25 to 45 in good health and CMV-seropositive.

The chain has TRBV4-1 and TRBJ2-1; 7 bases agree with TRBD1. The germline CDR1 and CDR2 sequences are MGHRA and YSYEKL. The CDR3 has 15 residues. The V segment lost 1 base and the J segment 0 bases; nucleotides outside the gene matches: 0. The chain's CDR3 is CASSQGDSSYNEQFF. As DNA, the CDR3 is TGCGCCAGCAGCCAAGGGGACAGCTCCTACAATGAGCAGTTCTTC.

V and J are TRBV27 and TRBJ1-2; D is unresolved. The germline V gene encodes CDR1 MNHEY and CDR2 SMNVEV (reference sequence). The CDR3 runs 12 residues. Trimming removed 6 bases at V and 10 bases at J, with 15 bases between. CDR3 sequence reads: CASSREIGHYTF. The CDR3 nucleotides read TGTGCCAGCAGCCGGGAGATAGGTCACTACACCTTC.

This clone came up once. The CDR3 loop reads CASSKRDREDTQYF. CDR3 coding DNA: TGTGCCAGCAGCAAACGGGACAGGGAAGATACGCAGTATTTT. This sequence joins TRBV7-3 and TRBJ2-3; TRBD1 matches 9 bases. Germline lookup yields CDR1 SGHTA and CDR2 FQGTGA. This CDR3 contains 14 residues. Trimming removed 5 bases from V and 5 bases from J; junction bases left unmatched: 5. The full variable domain, completed using reference TRBV7-3 and TRBJ2-3, is GAGVSQTPSNKVTEKGKYVELRCDPISGHTALYWYRQSLGQGPEFLIYFQGTGAADDSGLPNDRFFAVRPEGSVSTLKIQRTERGDSAVYLCASSKRDREDTQYFGPGTRLTVL.

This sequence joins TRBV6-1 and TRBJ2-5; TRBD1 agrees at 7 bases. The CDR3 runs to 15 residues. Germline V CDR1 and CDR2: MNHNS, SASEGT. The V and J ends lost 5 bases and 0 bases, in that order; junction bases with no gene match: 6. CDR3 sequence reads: CASSPGQADQETQYF. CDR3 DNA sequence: TGTGCCAGCAGTCCTGGACAGGCGGACCAAGAGACCCAGTACTTC.

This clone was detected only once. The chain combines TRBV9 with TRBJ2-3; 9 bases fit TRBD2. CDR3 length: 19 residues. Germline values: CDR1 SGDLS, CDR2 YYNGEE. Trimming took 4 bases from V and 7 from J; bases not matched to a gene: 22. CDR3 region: CASSISGTSFGGSLNTQYF. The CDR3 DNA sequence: TGTGCCAGCAGCATCTCCGGGACTAGCTTTGGGGGTTCCTTGAATACGCAGTATTTT.

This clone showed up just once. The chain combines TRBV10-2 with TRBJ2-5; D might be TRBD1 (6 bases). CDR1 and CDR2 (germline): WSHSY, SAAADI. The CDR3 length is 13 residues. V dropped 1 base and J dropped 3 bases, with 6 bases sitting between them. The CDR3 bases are TGCGCCAGCAGTGAGTACAGGGAAGAGACCCAGTACTTC. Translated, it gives CASSEYREETQYF.

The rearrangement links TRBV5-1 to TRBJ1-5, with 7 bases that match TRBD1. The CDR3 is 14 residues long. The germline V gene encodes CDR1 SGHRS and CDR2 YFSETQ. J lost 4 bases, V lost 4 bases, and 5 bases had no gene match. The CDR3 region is CASSPGQRNQPQHF. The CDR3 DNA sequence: TGCGCCAGCAGCCCGGGACAGAGAAATCAGCCCCAGCATTTT.

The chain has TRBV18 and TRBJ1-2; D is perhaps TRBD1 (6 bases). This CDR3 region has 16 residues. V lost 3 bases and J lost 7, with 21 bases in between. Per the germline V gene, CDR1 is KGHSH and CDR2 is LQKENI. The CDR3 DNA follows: TGTGCCAGCTCACCGTGGATGGTAGCTCAAGGGGGTGGCTACACCTTC. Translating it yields CASSPWMVAQGGGYTF.

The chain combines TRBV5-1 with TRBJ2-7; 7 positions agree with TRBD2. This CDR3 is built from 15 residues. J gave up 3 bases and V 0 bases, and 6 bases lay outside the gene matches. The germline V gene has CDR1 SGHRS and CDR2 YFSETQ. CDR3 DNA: TGCGCCAGCAGCTTGGTAGTTGCTAGCGGCTACGAGCAGTACTTC. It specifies CASSLVVASGYEQYF.

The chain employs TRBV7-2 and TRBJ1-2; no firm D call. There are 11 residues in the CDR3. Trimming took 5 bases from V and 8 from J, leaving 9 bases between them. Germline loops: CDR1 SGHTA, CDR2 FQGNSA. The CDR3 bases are TGTGCCAGCAGCGAGTGGTCCGGCTACACCTTC. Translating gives CASSEWSGYTF.

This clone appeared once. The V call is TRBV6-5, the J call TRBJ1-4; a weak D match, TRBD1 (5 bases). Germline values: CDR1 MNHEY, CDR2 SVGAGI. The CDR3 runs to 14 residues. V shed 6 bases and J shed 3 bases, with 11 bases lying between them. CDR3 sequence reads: CASSSGTANEKLFF. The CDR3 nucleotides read TGTGCCAGCAGCTCCGGGACTGCTAATGAAAAACTGTTTTTT.

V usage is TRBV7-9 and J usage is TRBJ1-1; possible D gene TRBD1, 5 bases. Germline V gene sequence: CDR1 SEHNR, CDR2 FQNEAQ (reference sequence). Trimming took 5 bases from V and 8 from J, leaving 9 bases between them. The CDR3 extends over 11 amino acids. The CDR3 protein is CASSPGGEAFF. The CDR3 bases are TGTGCCAGCAGCCCTGGGGGGGAAGCTTTCTTT.

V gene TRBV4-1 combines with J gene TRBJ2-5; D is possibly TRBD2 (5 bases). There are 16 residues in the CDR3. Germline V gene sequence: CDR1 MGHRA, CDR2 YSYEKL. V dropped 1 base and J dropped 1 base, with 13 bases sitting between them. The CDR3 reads CASSQVGMGFQETQYF. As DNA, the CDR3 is TGCGCCAGCAGCCAAGTCGGGATGGGTTTCCAAGAGACCCAGTACTTC.

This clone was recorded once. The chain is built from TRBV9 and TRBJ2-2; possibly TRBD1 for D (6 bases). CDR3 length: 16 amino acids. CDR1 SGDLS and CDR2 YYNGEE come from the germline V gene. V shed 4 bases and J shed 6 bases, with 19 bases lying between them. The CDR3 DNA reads TGTGCCAGCAGCCGTCTTCTGACAGGCACCCCCGGGGAGCTGTTTTTT. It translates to CASSRLLTGTPGELFF.

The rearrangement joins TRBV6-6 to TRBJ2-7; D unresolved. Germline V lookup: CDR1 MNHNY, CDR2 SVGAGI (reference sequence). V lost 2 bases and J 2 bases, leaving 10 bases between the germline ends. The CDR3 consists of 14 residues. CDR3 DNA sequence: TGTGCCAGCAGTTACGGCGGTGGAACCTACGAGCAGTACTTC. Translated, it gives CASSYGGGTYEQYF.

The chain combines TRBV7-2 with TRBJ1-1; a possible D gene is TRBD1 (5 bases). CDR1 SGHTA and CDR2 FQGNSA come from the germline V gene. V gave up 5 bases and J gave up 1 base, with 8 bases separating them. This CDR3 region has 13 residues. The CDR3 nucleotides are TGTGCCAGCAGCCGCCAGGGGAACACTGAAGCTTTCTTT. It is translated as CASSRQGNTEAFF.

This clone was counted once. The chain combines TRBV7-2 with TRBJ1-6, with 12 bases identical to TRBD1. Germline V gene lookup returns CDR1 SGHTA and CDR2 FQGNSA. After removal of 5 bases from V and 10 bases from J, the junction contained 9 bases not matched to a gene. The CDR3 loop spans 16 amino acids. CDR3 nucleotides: TGTGCCAGCAGCCCTTCGGGACAGGGGGCAGGGTCACCCCTCCACTTT. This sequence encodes CASSPSGQGAGSPLHF.

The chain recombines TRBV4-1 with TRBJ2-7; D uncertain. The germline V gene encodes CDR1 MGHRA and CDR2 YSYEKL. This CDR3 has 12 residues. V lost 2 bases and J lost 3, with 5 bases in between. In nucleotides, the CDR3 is TGCGCCAGCAGCCAACTCGGCTACGAGCAGTACTTC. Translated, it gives CASSQLGYEQYF.

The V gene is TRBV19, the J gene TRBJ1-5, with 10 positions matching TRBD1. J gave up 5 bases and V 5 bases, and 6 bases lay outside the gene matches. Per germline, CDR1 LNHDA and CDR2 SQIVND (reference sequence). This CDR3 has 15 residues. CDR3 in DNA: TGTGCCAGTAGTTGGGACAGGGGCCTAGATCAGCCCCAGCATTTT. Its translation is CASSWDRGLDQPQHF.

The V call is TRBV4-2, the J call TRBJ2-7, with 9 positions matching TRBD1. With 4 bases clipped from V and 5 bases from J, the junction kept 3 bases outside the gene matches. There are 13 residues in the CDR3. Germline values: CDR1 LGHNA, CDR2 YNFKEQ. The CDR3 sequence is CASSRTGVDEQYF. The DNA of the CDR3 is TGTGCCAGCAGCCGGACAGGGGTCGACGAGCAGTACTTC.

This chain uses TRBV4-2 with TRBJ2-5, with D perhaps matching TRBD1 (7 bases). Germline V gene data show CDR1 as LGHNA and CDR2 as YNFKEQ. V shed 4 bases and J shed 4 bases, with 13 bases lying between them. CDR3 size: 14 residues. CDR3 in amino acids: CASSPGGGGETQYF. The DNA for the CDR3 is TGTGCCAGCAGCCCAGGAGGGGGCGGAGAGACCCAGTACTTC.

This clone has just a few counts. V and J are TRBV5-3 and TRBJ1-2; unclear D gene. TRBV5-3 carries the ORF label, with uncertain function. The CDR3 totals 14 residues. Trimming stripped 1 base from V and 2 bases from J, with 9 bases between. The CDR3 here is CARSLYGRNYGYTF. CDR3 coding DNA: TGTGCCAGAAGCTTGTACGGCAGGAACTATGGCTACACCTTC.

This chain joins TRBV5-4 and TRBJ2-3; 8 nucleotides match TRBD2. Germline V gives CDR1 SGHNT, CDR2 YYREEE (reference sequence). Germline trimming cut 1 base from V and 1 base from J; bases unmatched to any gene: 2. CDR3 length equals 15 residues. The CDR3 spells CASSLRRGGTDTQYF. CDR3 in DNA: TGTGCCAGCAGCTTGAGGCGGGGGGGCACAGATACGCAGTATTTT. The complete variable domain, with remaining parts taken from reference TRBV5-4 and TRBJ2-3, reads ETGVTQSPTHLIKTRGQQVTLRCSSQSGHNTVSWYQQALGQGPQFIFQYYREEENGRGNFPPRFSGLQFPNYSSELNVNALELDDSALYLCASSLRRGGTDTQYFGPGTRLTVL.

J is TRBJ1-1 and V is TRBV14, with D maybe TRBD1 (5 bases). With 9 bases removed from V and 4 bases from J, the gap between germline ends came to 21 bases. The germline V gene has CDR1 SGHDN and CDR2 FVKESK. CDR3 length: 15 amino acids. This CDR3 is CASSPRGPGGTEAFF. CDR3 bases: TGTGCCAGTTCCCCGCGGGGACCTGGAGGCACTGAAGCTTTCTTT.

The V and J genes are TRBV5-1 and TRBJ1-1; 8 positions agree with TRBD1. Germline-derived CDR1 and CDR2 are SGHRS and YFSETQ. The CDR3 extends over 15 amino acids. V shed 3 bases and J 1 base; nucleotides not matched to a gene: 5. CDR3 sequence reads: CASSSEQGGNTEAFF. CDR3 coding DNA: TGCGCCAGCAGCTCCGAACAGGGGGGGAACACTGAAGCTTTCTTT.

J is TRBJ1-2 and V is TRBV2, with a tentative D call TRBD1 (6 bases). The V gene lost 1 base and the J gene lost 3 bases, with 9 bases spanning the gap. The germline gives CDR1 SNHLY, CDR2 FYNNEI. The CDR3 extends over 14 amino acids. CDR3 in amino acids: CASSEEGVDYGYTF. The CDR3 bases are TGTGCCAGCAGTGAAGAGGGGGTCGACTATGGCTACACCTTC.

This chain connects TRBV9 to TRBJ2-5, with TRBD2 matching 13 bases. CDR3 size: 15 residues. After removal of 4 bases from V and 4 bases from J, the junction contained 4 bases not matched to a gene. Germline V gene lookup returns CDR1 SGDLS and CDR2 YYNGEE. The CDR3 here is CASSTSGGALETQYF. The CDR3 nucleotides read TGTGCCAGCAGCACTAGCGGGGGGGCCCTAGAGACCCAGTACTTC. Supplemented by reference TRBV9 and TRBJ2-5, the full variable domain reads DSGVTQTPKHLITATGQRVTLRCSPRSGDLSVYWYQQSLDQGLQFLIQYYNGEERAKGNILERFSAQQFPDLHSELNLSSLELGDSALYFCASSTSGGALETQYFGPGTRLLVL.